This paragraph covers one T cell receptor (beta chain) sequence. Source study methods: The assay estimated nucleated cells by amplifying reference gene primers. The assay was immunoSEQ multiplex PCR, and TCRdb's table has in-frame clones only and misses some. The V and J calls and clone size come from that table; D and trimming were worked out from the DNA. Among 97,000 or so clones listed, about 85% were seen once. The data originate from a study of blood T cell repertoires in COVID-19. Study as a whole: Donors in the United States, Italy and Spain gave samples during acute or convalescent COVID-19. The analysed material was cDNA or gDNA that came from T cells, B-cell-depleted T cells, or PBMCs.

This sequence was found in a man in his forties or fifties with active COVID-19. The sequencing input was peripheral blood.

The CDR3: CASSHLTGAGNTIYF. The CDR3 DNA reads TGTGCCAGCAGTCACCTGACAGGGGCTGGAAACACCATATATTTT. The rearrangement joins TRBV2 to TRBJ1-3; 8 bases are shared with TRBD1. The germline V gene encodes CDR1 SNHLY and CDR2 FYNNEI. CDR3 length equals 15 residues. V shed 5 bases, J shed 2 bases, and the junction held 5 bases outside the gene matches.